The present entry profiles one T cell receptor (beta chain) with its context. Its cognate antigen is unknown. This entry is derived from a study of blood T cells in healthy people across ages. Points from the study as a whole: Nothing was known about donor CMV status, and this possibly confounded expanded clonotype changes.

The authors ran a second PCR of about 7 to 11 cycles using a sample-barcoded 5' primer and a J-beta primer mix. TCRdb independently ran MiXCR on the 5' RACE reads; one entry per CDR3 protein. This sample has roughly 900,000 distinct CDR3 sequences, with 29% found just once. Trimming at V came to 5 bases and at J to 9 bases, leaving 9 bases not matched to a gene. The CDR3 consists of 14 residues. Germline V CDR1 and CDR2: SGHTA, FQGNSA. Input material: blood. The sequence was collected from an elderly woman in good health. V usage is TRBV7-2 and J usage is TRBJ2-1; 8 nucleotides line up with TRBD1. In DNA form, the CDR3 reads TGTGCCAGCAGCCGGACAGGGACGGACAGTGAGCAGTTCTTC. Amino acid sequence: CASSRTGTDSEQFF.